These T cell receptor beta chains were read from a single sample in a study of spatial heterogeneity in lung cancer. A single record per CDR3 protein comes from TCRdb applying MiXCR to the 5' RACE reads. The table lists around 70,000 distinct CDR3 sequences, around 8.9% of them singletons. This material consisted of PBMCs, taken at follow-up. The receptors stem from a female donor with early-stage non-small cell lung cancer. Both conserved end residues are part of each CDR3. Fields, in order: clone size, D gene, V gene, J gene, CDR3 protein, CDR3 DNA. D genes are given only for firm matches. Clone size appears in some rows only: once, few, many, or a class for an expanded clone.

abundance: many
d_gene: .
v_gene: TRBV29-1
j_gene: TRBJ2-5
CDR3aa: CSVGNPPRRETQYF
CDR3nt: TGCAGCGTTGGAAACCCCCCCCGTAGAGAGACCCAGTACTTC

abundance: .
d_gene: TRBD1
v_gene: TRBV2
j_gene: TRBJ1-6
CDR3aa: CASSPDRVVTNSPLHF
CDR3nt: TGTGCCAGCAGCCCGGACAGGGTCGTCACTAATTCACCCCTCCACTTT

abundance: many
d_gene: .
v_gene: TRBV28
j_gene: TRBJ2-2
CDR3aa: CASSLTFVTGELFF
CDR3nt: TGTGCCAGCAGTTTAACTTTTGTTACCGGGGAGCTGTTTTTT

abundance: many
d_gene: TRBD1
v_gene: TRBV28
j_gene: TRBJ2-2
CDR3aa: CASSGPGTGTTGELFF
CDR3nt: TGTGCCAGCAGTGGGCCCGGGACAGGGACCACCGGGGAGCTGTTTTTT

abundance: few
d_gene: .
v_gene: TRBV7-9
j_gene: TRBJ2-1
CDR3aa: CASSLGGASAYNEQFF
CDR3nt: TGTGCCAGCAGCTTAGGGGGGGCTAGCGCATACAATGAGCAGTTCTTC

abundance: few
d_gene: .
v_gene: TRBV13
j_gene: TRBJ2-1
CDR3aa: CASSLREADEQFF
CDR3nt: TGTGCCAGCAGCTTAAGGGAGGCGGATGAGCAGTTCTTC

abundance: medium-sized
d_gene: .
v_gene: TRBV6-5
j_gene: TRBJ2-5
CDR3aa: CASSPEGHTEIF
CDR3nt: TGTGCCAGCAGTCCCGAGGGACACACTGAAATCTTC

abundance: many
d_gene: .
v_gene: TRBV3-1
j_gene: TRBJ2-1
CDR3aa: CASSQASPGINEQFF
CDR3nt: TGTGCCAGCAGCCAAGCCTCGCCGGGGATCAATGAGCAGTTCTTC

abundance: .
d_gene: .
v_gene: TRBV7-6
j_gene: TRBJ2-3
CDR3aa: CASSAGPSDTQYF
CDR3nt: TGTGCCAGCAGCGCGGGACCTTCGGATACGCAGTATTTT

abundance: .
d_gene: .
v_gene: TRBV9
j_gene: TRBJ1-3
CDR3aa: CASTPNRGSSGNTIYF
CDR3nt: TGTGCCAGCACCCCGAATCGGGGAAGCTCTGGAAACACCATATATTTT

abundance: .
d_gene: .
v_gene: TRBV28
j_gene: TRBJ2-3
CDR3aa: CASNTGQREDTQYF
CDR3nt: TGTGCCAGCAATACCGGGCAACGGGAAGATACGCAGTATTTT

abundance: .
d_gene: .
v_gene: TRBV6-2/TRBV6-3
j_gene: TRBJ1-4
CDR3aa: CASSFDNGRYEKLFF
CDR3nt: TGTGCCAGCAGTTTCGATAATGGGCGGTATGAAAAACTGTTTTTT

abundance: .
d_gene: .
v_gene: TRBV7-2
j_gene: TRBJ2-2
CDR3aa: CASSLARATGELFF
CDR3nt: TGTGCCAGCAGCTTAGCCAGGGCCACCGGGGAGCTGTTTTTT

abundance: many
d_gene: TRBD1
v_gene: TRBV5-4
j_gene: TRBJ2-3
CDR3aa: CASSHRLGGDTQYF
CDR3nt: TGTGCCAGCAGCCATCGCTTAGGGGGCGATACGCAGTATTTT

abundance: many
d_gene: TRBD1
v_gene: TRBV3-1
j_gene: TRBJ1-1
CDR3aa: CASSASDRGINTEAFF
CDR3nt: TGTGCCAGCAGCGCGTCTGACAGGGGGATCAACACTGAAGCTTTCTTT

abundance: many
d_gene: TRBD2
v_gene: TRBV20-1
j_gene: TRBJ2-7
CDR3aa: CSASPAGDPYEQYF
CDR3nt: TGCAGTGCCAGCCCCGCGGGAGACCCCTACGAGCAGTACTTC

abundance: few
d_gene: TRBD2
v_gene: TRBV5-4
j_gene: TRBJ2-2
CDR3aa: CASSLGGLAGGGELFF
CDR3nt: TGTGCCAGCAGCTTGGGAGGACTAGCGGGAGGTGGGGAGCTGTTTTTT

abundance: many
d_gene: TRBD2
v_gene: TRBV4-2
j_gene: TRBJ2-3
CDR3aa: CASSHLSGGRTTDTQYF
CDR3nt: TGTGCCAGCAGCCACCTAAGCGGCGGGAGGACCACAGATACGCAGTATTTT

abundance: many
d_gene: TRBD1
v_gene: TRBV29-1
j_gene: TRBJ1-2
CDR3aa: CSVGARQGSSNYGYTF
CDR3nt: TGCAGCGTTGGGGCGAGACAGGGATCAAGTAACTATGGCTACACCTTC

abundance: few
d_gene: .
v_gene: TRBV7-3
j_gene: TRBJ1-5
CDR3aa: CAPWGAGRQPQHF
CDR3nt: TGTGCCCCGTGGGGGGCCGGACGTCAGCCCCAGCATTTT

abundance: many
d_gene: TRBD2
v_gene: TRBV5-1
j_gene: TRBJ2-1
CDR3aa: CATRTAGDLYNEQFF
CDR3nt: TGCGCCACCCGAACGGCGGGAGACCTTTACAATGAGCAGTTCTTC

abundance: few
d_gene: .
v_gene: TRBV7-9
j_gene: TRBJ2-5
CDR3aa: CASSFGGQHLVGETQYF
CDR3nt: TGTGCCAGCAGCTTTGGCGGACAACACCTAGTGGGCGAGACCCAGTACTTC

abundance: many
d_gene: .
v_gene: TRBV10-3
j_gene: TRBJ2-1
CDR3aa: CAISEPFRGSSYNEQFF
CDR3nt: TGTGCCATCAGTGAGCCCTTTAGAGGGAGCTCCTACAATGAGCAGTTCTTC

abundance: many
d_gene: TRBD1
v_gene: TRBV6-5
j_gene: TRBJ2-7
CDR3aa: CASSYSSATGKDEQYF
CDR3nt: TGTGCCAGCAGTTACAGTTCCGCGACAGGGAAAGACGAGCAGTACTTC

abundance: .
d_gene: TRBD2
v_gene: TRBV29-1
j_gene: TRBJ2-7
CDR3aa: CSVVGSGRYEQYF
CDR3nt: TGCAGCGTTGTAGGTAGCGGGAGGTACGAGCAGTACTTC

abundance: many
d_gene: .
v_gene: TRBV6-5
j_gene: TRBJ1-4
CDR3aa: CASSTRPGTAGKKLFF
CDR3nt: TGTGCCAGCAGTACGAGACCCGGGACCGCGGGTAAAAAACTGTTTTTT

abundance: few
d_gene: .
v_gene: TRBV7-7
j_gene: TRBJ2-5
CDR3aa: CASSPGVGGGETQYF
CDR3nt: TGTGCTAGCAGCCCAGGAGTGGGAGGTGGAGAGACCCAGTACTTC

abundance: many
d_gene: TRBD1
v_gene: TRBV29-1
j_gene: TRBJ1-2
CDR3aa: CSGQGTYGYTF
CDR3nt: TGCAGCGGACAGGGGACTTATGGCTACACCTTC

abundance: many
d_gene: .
v_gene: TRBV15
j_gene: TRBJ2-4
CDR3aa: CATSREGPLAKNIQYF
CDR3nt: TGTGCCACCAGCAGAGAGGGACCCCTAGCCAAAAACATTCAGTACTTC

abundance: many
d_gene: .
v_gene: TRBV27
j_gene: TRBJ1-4
CDR3aa: CASSISGTSATNEKLFF
CDR3nt: TGTGCCAGCAGTATAAGTGGGACATCTGCAACTAATGAAAAACTGTTTTTT

abundance: many
d_gene: TRBD2
v_gene: TRBV5-5
j_gene: TRBJ2-7
CDR3aa: CASSLVRTSGFYEQYF
CDR3nt: TGTGCCAGCAGCTTGGTGCGGACTAGCGGCTTCTACGAGCAGTACTTC

abundance: .
d_gene: TRBD1
v_gene: TRBV27
j_gene: TRBJ2-1
CDR3aa: CASSQGQLGGQFF
CDR3nt: TGTGCCAGCAGTCAGGGACAGCTCGGTGGGCAGTTCTTC

abundance: many
d_gene: .
v_gene: TRBV20-1
j_gene: TRBJ2-5
CDR3aa: CSARELITETQYF
CDR3nt: TGCAGTGCTAGAGAACTAATTACGGAGACCCAGTACTTC

abundance: .
d_gene: .
v_gene: TRBV4-1
j_gene: TRBJ2-2
CDR3aa: CASSHTDRDYHTSNTGELFF
CDR3nt: TGCGCCAGCAGCCATACGGACAGGGACTATCACACCTCGAACACCGGGGAGCTGTTTTTT

abundance: many
d_gene: .
v_gene: TRBV29-1
j_gene: TRBJ2-4
CDR3aa: CSAYSSAENIQYF
CDR3nt: TGCAGCGCATATTCATCAGCCGAAAACATTCAGTACTTC

abundance: many
d_gene: TRBD2
v_gene: TRBV6-1
j_gene: TRBJ2-3
CDR3aa: CASGTSGDTQYF
CDR3nt: TGTGCCAGTGGGACTAGCGGAGATACGCAGTATTTT

abundance: many
d_gene: .
v_gene: TRBV5-5
j_gene: TRBJ1-2
CDR3aa: CASSVDSTYSFGYTF
CDR3nt: TGTGCCAGCAGCGTGGACAGTACGTATAGTTTTGGCTACACCTTC

abundance: many
d_gene: TRBD2
v_gene: TRBV7-3
j_gene: TRBJ2-3
CDR3aa: CASRIAGADTQYF
CDR3nt: TGTGCCAGCAGGATAGCGGGAGCAGATACGCAGTATTTT

abundance: few
d_gene: TRBD1
v_gene: TRBV5-1
j_gene: TRBJ2-7
CDR3aa: CASSLQGPLREQYF
CDR3nt: TGCGCCAGCAGCTTACAGGGGCCCCTGCGCGAGCAGTACTTC

abundance: many
d_gene: TRBD2
v_gene: TRBV19
j_gene: TRBJ2-5
CDR3aa: CASSAPSGSGETQYF
CDR3nt: TGTGCCAGTAGTGCCCCTAGCGGGAGTGGAGAGACCCAGTACTTC

abundance: .
d_gene: TRBD2
v_gene: TRBV7-2
j_gene: TRBJ2-7
CDR3aa: CASSLERGRADEQYF
CDR3nt: TGTGCCAGCAGCTTAGAGCGAGGGAGGGCCGACGAGCAGTACTTC

abundance: .
d_gene: .
v_gene: TRBV27
j_gene: TRBJ2-1
CDR3aa: CASGVPRNEQFF
CDR3nt: TGTGCCAGCGGCGTACCCCGCAATGAGCAGTTCTTC

abundance: .
d_gene: TRBD2
v_gene: TRBV27
j_gene: TRBJ2-1
CDR3aa: CASTLAGVINEQFF
CDR3nt: TGTGCCAGCACTCTAGCGGGAGTTATCAATGAGCAGTTCTTC

abundance: many
d_gene: .
v_gene: TRBV20-1
j_gene: TRBJ2-7
CDR3aa: CSARDGAAYEQYF
CDR3nt: TGCAGTGCTAGAGATGGGGCAGCCTACGAGCAGTACTTC

abundance: .
d_gene: .
v_gene: TRBV20-1
j_gene: TRBJ2-5
CDR3aa: CSASGSGEEIQYF
CDR3nt: TGCAGTGCTAGTGGTAGCGGCGAAGAGATCCAGTACTTC

abundance: .
d_gene: TRBD2
v_gene: TRBV10-3
j_gene: TRBJ2-3
CDR3aa: CAISYSGSKVTDTQYF
CDR3nt: TGTGCCATCAGTTATAGCGGGAGCAAGGTCACAGATACGCAGTATTTT

abundance: .
d_gene: .
v_gene: TRBV19
j_gene: TRBJ2-2
CDR3aa: CASSNRVTGELFF
CDR3nt: TGTGCCAGTAGTAACAGGGTCACCGGGGAGCTGTTTTTT

abundance: many
d_gene: .
v_gene: TRBV28
j_gene: TRBJ1-5
CDR3aa: CASSLWSNQPQHF
CDR3nt: TGTGCCAGCAGTTTATGGTCTAATCAGCCCCAGCATTTT

abundance: few
d_gene: .
v_gene: TRBV5-6
j_gene: TRBJ1-1
CDR3aa: CASSLADGTEAFF
CDR3nt: TGTGCCAGCAGCTTGGCCGACGGCACTGAAGCTTTCTTT

abundance: many
d_gene: TRBD2
v_gene: TRBV29-1
j_gene: TRBJ2-1
CDR3aa: CSVVGGRIEQFF
CDR3nt: TGCAGCGTTGTCGGCGGGAGGATTGAGCAGTTCTTC

abundance: .
d_gene: .
v_gene: TRBV14
j_gene: TRBJ1-2
CDR3aa: CASSQRRGRWNARAGYTF
CDR3nt: TGTGCCAGCAGCCAAAGGCGGGGGCGGTGGAACGCCCGTGCGGGCTACACCTTC

abundance: many
d_gene: .
v_gene: TRBV29-1
j_gene: TRBJ2-7
CDR3aa: CSVEGFTDEQYF
CDR3nt: TGCAGCGTTGAGGGATTTACGGACGAGCAGTACTTC

abundance: many
d_gene: TRBD1
v_gene: TRBV12-3/TRBV12-4
j_gene: TRBJ1-2
CDR3aa: CASSLTGTGQGLYGYTF
CDR3nt: TGTGCCAGCAGTTTAACGGGGACAGGGCAGGGACTCTATGGCTACACCTTC

abundance: many
d_gene: .
v_gene: TRBV3-1
j_gene: TRBJ2-2
CDR3aa: CASSLHNTGELFF
CDR3nt: TGTGCCAGCAGCCTCCATAACACCGGGGAGCTGTTTTTT

abundance: many
d_gene: TRBD2
v_gene: TRBV9
j_gene: TRBJ2-5
CDR3aa: CASSVDTGGETQYF
CDR3nt: TGTGCCAGCAGCGTAGATACGGGGGGTGAGACCCAGTACTTC

abundance: few
d_gene: TRBD1
v_gene: TRBV6-5
j_gene: TRBJ2-1
CDR3aa: CASSPTQGTQFF
CDR3nt: TGTGCCAGCAGCCCTACACAGGGGACGCAGTTCTTC

abundance: .
d_gene: TRBD1
v_gene: TRBV7-2
j_gene: TRBJ2-2
CDR3aa: CASSRRTGKTSGELFF
CDR3nt: TGTGCCAGCAGCAGGCGGACAGGGAAAACTTCCGGGGAGCTGTTTTTT